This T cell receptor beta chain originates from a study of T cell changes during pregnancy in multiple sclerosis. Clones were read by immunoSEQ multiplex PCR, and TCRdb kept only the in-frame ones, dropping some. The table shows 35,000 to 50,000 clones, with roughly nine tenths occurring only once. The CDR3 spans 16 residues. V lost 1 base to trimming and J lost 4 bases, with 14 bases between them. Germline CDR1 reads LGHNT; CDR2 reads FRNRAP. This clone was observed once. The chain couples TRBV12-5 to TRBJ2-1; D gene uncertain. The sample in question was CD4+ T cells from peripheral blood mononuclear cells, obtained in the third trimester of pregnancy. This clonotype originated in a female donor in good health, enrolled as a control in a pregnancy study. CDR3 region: CASGLGITTTYNEQFF. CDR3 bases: TGTGCTAGTGGTTTGGGAATCACAACCACGTACAATGAGCAGTTCTTC.